This TCR beta chain originates from a study of blood T cell repertoires in COVID-19. The CDR3 covers 17 residues. Germline CDR1 is SGHAT and CDR2 is FQNNGV. The V segment lost 0 bases and the J segment 2 bases; nucleotides outside the gene matches: 4. Some clones are missing from TCRdb's copy, which holds only in-frame ones; the method was immunoSEQ multiplex PCR. This repertoire shows 210,000 or so clones, roughly four fifths found once; its top ten account for over 9.5%. The source material was peripheral blood. This sequence was found in a woman aged 40-49 years with acute or convalescent COVID-19. The chain carries TRBV11-2 and TRBJ2-1, with 10 bases lining up with TRBD2. CDR3 nucleotide sequence: TGTGCCAGCAGCTTAGAAGTCCTAGCGGGGGCCTACAATGAGCAGTTCTTC. It specifies CASSLEVLAGAYNEQFF. Full variable domain (outside the CDR3, taken from reference TRBV11-2 and TRBJ2-1): EAGVAQSPRYKIIEKRQSVAFWCNPISGHATLYWYQQILGQGPKLLIQFQNNGVVDDSQLPKDRFSAERLKGVDSTLKIQPAKLEDSAVYLCASSLEVLAGAYNEQFFGPGTRLTVL.